This entry lists 7 T cell receptor beta chains sequenced from one sample in a study of cytomegalovirus exposure and HLA in healthy donors. In the PCR, 60 Vbeta and 13 Jbeta primers were used. Profiling relied on immunoSEQ multiplex PCR, and the TCRdb table lists in-frame clones only, not all of them. The sample comprises roughly 200,000 clones, approximately 80% of which are singletons, and 2.5% to 3.5% rests with the top ten. Sequencing was performed on PBMCs. The origin of the receptors is a man aged 30 to 39 in good health and CMV-seronegative.

The V call is TRBV5-5, the J call TRBJ2-3, with 7 positions matching TRBD1. Germline V CDR1 and CDR2: SGHKS, YYEKEE (reference sequence). CDR3 size: 15 residues. J was trimmed by 1 base and V by 2 bases; bases with no gene match: 4. The CDR3 sequence is CASSFSGTGTDTQYF. The CDR3 nucleotides are TGTGCCAGCAGCTTTTCAGGGACAGGCACAGATACGCAGTATTTT.

This chain connects TRBV27 to TRBJ2-1; the D is unclear. This CDR3 contains 17 residues. Germline V gene lookup returns CDR1 MNHEY and CDR2 SMNVEV (reference sequence). Trimming removed 3 bases at V and 5 bases at J, with 20 bases between. The CDR3 region has the DNA TGTGCCAGCAGTTTGCACGACTTCTCCGAGTCACACAATGAGCAGTTCTTC. The encoded protein is CASSLHDFSESHNEQFF.

This sequence joins TRBV6-1 and TRBJ2-7; D is possibly TRBD1 (5 bases). The CDR3 is 15 amino acids. Germline V lookup: CDR1 MNHNS, CDR2 SASEGT. With 7 bases removed from V and 0 bases from J, the gap between germline ends came to 16 bases. The CDR3 here is CASKQGASPSYEQYF. CDR3 nucleotide sequence: TGTGCCAGCAAACAAGGGGCCTCCCCCTCCTACGAGCAGTACTTC.

The chain carries TRBV7-2 and TRBJ1-2; a possible D gene is TRBD1 (6 bases). Per germline, CDR1 SGHTA and CDR2 FQGNSA. This CDR3 region has 17 residues. Trimming stripped 2 bases from V and 6 bases from J, with 22 bases between. The CDR3 nucleotides read TGTGCCAGCAGCTTAACCCCGGGGGGGAGGGGGTATGATGGCTACACCTTC. Its protein is CASSLTPGGRGYDGYTF.

This clone has just one count. CDR3 amino acids: CASSLPGVGTDTQYF. Written as DNA, the CDR3 is TGTGCCAGCAGTTTACCAGGGGTTGGGACAGATACGCAGTATTTT. The gene calls are TRBV28 and TRBJ2-3, with D possibly being TRBD1 (6 bases). V lost 2 bases and J lost 3, with 12 bases in between. The CDR3 is made up of 15 amino acids. Germline V gives CDR1 MDHEN, CDR2 SYDVKM.

The chain is built from TRBV28 and TRBJ2-7, with D possibly matching TRBD1 (6 bases). Germline loops: CDR1 MDHEN, CDR2 SYDVKM. This CDR3 is built from 14 residues. The V and J ends lost 2 bases and 2 bases respectively, with 10 bases between them. The CDR3 sequence: CASSLNQGPYEQYF. CDR3 coding DNA: TGTGCCAGCAGTTTAAACCAGGGGCCCTACGAGCAGTACTTC.

This clone was observed once. V usage is TRBV28 and J usage is TRBJ2-7; 9 bases match TRBD1. From germline, CDR1 is MDHEN and CDR2 SYDVKM. V was clipped by 6 bases and J by 6 bases; unmatched bases: 12. The CDR3 spans 15 residues. DNA of the CDR3: TGTGCCAGCAGCAATGGCGGGACAGGGAGCGGCGAGCAGTACTTC. Protein product: CASSNGGTGSGEQYF.